This T cell receptor (beta chain) was identified during a study of T cell responses to AZD1222 COVID-19 vaccine. V was pared by 4 bases and J by 0 bases, with 12 bases between. Germline CDR1 and CDR2: LGHDT and YNNKEL (reference sequence). This CDR3 has 15 residues. Assay used: immunoSEQ multiplex PCR; TCRdb lists only in-frame clones, some missing. This table holds some 150,000 clones, around nine tenths found once. Here the sequenced sample was peripheral blood, taken on day 0 of MenACWY control vaccination. V is TRBV3-1 (or the pseudogene TRBV3-2) and J is TRBJ1-1, with D hard to call. The sequence was obtained from an adult in good health. CDR3 sequence (DNA): TGTGCCAGCAGCCCTACTCGACTGATGAACACTGAAGCTTTCTTT. Its translation is CASSPTRLMNTEAFF.